This TCR beta chain was sequenced for a study of sequential checkpoint blockade in melanoma. The V end was cut by 5 bases, the J end by 6 bases, with 11 bases between. The CDR3 has 12 amino acids. Germline assignment: CDR1 MDHEN and CDR2 SYDVKM. The treatment: randomized to nivolumab then ipilimumab (arm A) or the reverse (arm B). Assay: immunoSEQ multiplex PCR; the TCRdb copy retains only in-frame clones and omits some. The sample has about 11,000 clones; 60% to 80% are singletons. The specimen comprised CD8+ T cells sorted from blood (inferred from file names), sampled from a patient given nivolumab and ipilimumab in sequence. This clonotype originated in a human donor with melanoma. The chain uses TRBV28 and TRBJ2-7, with D maybe TRBD2 (5 bases). CDR3 in amino acids: CASSRDGLEQYF. Written as DNA, the CDR3 is TGTGCCAGCAGTCGGGATGGCCTCGAGCAGTACTTC.